This T cell receptor (beta chain) was identified during a study of cytomegalovirus exposure and HLA in healthy donors. Study information: A later analysis reported the same platform for the 90 to 150 validation repertoires and the roughly 630 first-cohort repertoires. General observations from the study: It was 164 TCR beta chains that were listed as cytomegalovirus-associated. For most TCR sequences rarity was the rule, although some public TCRs occurred in many donors.

Regarding this clone: Its antigen is undetermined.

This CDR3 is built from 12 residues. J was trimmed by 6 bases and V by 6 bases; bases with no gene match: 1. The germline V gene encodes CDR1 MNHEY and CDR2 SMNVEV (reference sequence). Measured with immunoSEQ multiplex PCR; TCRdb has only the in-frame clones, and not every one. In the table there are roughly 50,000 clones, 93% of which are singletons. Separate from the roughly 720-subject first cohort was the 120-subject validation cohort, to which the donors belonged. The sample taken for sequencing was PBMCs. This rearrangement joins TRBV27 to TRBJ1-5; TRBD1 matches at 8 bases. This TCR came from a woman aged 18-29 years in good health and CMV-seropositive. The DNA for the CDR3 is TGTGCCAGCAGCGACAGGGGTCAGCCCCAGCATTTT. It yields the protein CASSDRGQPQHF.